These 27 T cell receptor beta chains originate from one sample sequenced in a study of T cells in Graves' hyperthyroidism and ophthalmopathy. Amplified TCR beta CDR3 regions came from RNA transcripts. First-round RT-PCR of the TCR CDR3 relied on the HTBI primer set. TCRdb processed the multiplex PCR reads anew with MiXCR; each CDR3 protein has one entry. The table has some 600,000 distinct CDR3 sequences, around 13% seen once. The sequencing sample was made of blood. The receptor source for this set is a woman in her 30s with Graves' hyperthyroidism that later progressed to Graves' ophthalmopathy.

This clonotype was picked up many times. The J gene is TRBJ2-1, the V gene TRBV5-6; 12 positions match TRBD2. CDR3 length equals 17 residues. With 4 bases clipped from V and 4 bases from J, the junction kept 9 bases outside the gene matches. CDR1 is SGHDT and CDR2 is YYEEEE in the germline V gene. The CDR3 spells CASSPTGLAGTYNEQFF. CDR3 DNA sequence: TGTGCCAGCAGCCCCACCGGACTAGCGGGGACTTACAATGAGCAGTTCTTC.

This clonotype was counted at least ten times. The chain recombines TRBV28 with TRBJ2-6; TRBD1 or TRBD2 may be the D gene (5 bases each). Trimming took 7 bases from V and 0 from J, leaving 7 bases between them. CDR1 is MDHEN and CDR2 is SYDVKM in the germline V gene. The CDR3 spans 14 residues. The chain's CDR3 is CASTGTSGANVLTF. The CDR3 nucleotides are TGTGCCAGCACGGGGACCTCTGGGGCCAACGTCCTGACTTTC.

In this sample, this clonotype turned up many times. The J gene is TRBJ2-5, the V gene TRBV28; 9 nucleotides agree with TRBD1. Germline CDR1 reads MDHEN; CDR2 reads SYDVKM. With V trimmed by 4 bases and J by 4 bases, 4 bases remained unmatched. The CDR3 totals 14 residues. The CDR3 loop reads CASSSGTGTETQYF. Written as DNA, the CDR3 is TGTGCCAGCAGTTCCGGGACAGGGACAGAGACCCAGTACTTC.

This clonotype was recorded at least ten times. V gene TRBV7-9 combines with J gene TRBJ1-1; a weak D match, TRBD1 (5 bases). The CDR3 length is 13 residues. Germline V gives CDR1 SEHNR, CDR2 FQNEAQ (reference sequence). V gave up 4 bases and J gave up 11 bases, with 17 bases separating them. The CDR3: CASSSAWLGRAFF. CDR3 nucleotides: TGTGCCAGCAGCTCCGCGTGGTTGGGGCGGGCTTTCTTT.

This clonotype was recorded many times. The J gene is TRBJ1-2, the V gene TRBV12-3 or TRBV12-4; 7 bases are a match to TRBD1. V shed 3 bases and J 8 bases; nucleotides not matched to a gene: 12. The CDR3 has 15 amino acids. DNA for the CDR3: TGTGCCAGCAGTTTTGAACTGGACAGGCCGTCCGGCTACACCTTC. The encoded protein is CASSFELDRPSGYTF.

This clonotype was seen repeatedly, ten times or more. The V gene is TRBV14, the J gene TRBJ2-5; possible D gene TRBD2, 6 bases. V was cut by 6 bases and J by 1 base, with 12 bases left in between. This CDR3 spans 14 amino acids. Per the germline V gene, CDR1 is SGHDN and CDR2 is FVKESK. The CDR3 loop is CASRSSGSQETQYF. The CDR3 DNA follows: TGTGCCAGCAGAAGTAGCGGCTCCCAAGAGACCCAGTACTTC.

This clonotype has just a few counts. The rearrangement links TRBV27 to TRBJ1-1; 10 positions match TRBD1. The CDR3 length is 15 residues. With 5 bases clipped from V and 5 bases from J, the junction kept 8 bases outside the gene matches. Germline assignment: CDR1 MNHEY and CDR2 SMNVEV (reference sequence). Here the CDR3 DNA reads TGTGCCAGCAGTCCTCGACAGGGGGCGTTGACTGAAGCTTTCTTT. Translated: CASSPRQGALTEAFF.

Of note for this clonotype: This clone may be a read error of a much larger clone one base away. The chain has TRBV24-1 and TRBJ2-1, with 8 positions matching TRBD2. There are 15 residues in the CDR3. The V gene's germline CDR1 is KGHDR and CDR2 SFDVKD. CDR3 sequence: CATSDIGRAYNEKFF. The CDR3 DNA follows: TGTGCCACCAGTGACATCGGGAGGGCTTACAATGAGAAGTTCTTC.

This clonotype was detected many times. The chain links TRBV3-1 to TRBJ2-5, with TRBD1 matching over 7 bases. The germline gives CDR1 LGHDT, CDR2 YNNKEL (reference sequence). This CDR3 comprises 14 residues. V gave up 4 bases and J gave up 5 bases; unmatched junction bases: 7. The chain's CDR3 is CASSPDRVRETQYF. The CDR3 DNA follows: TGTGCCAGCAGCCCTGACAGGGTTCGGGAGACCCAGTACTTC.

This clonotype was observed at least ten times. The V call is TRBV20-1, the J call TRBJ2-5; 9 positions agree with TRBD1. The germline V gene has CDR1 DFQATT and CDR2 SNEGSKA (reference sequence). Losses at the gene ends were 6 bases for V and 0 bases for J; bases not matched to a gene: 5. This CDR3 comprises 14 residues. The chain's CDR3 is CSATGQGYQETQYF. The CDR3 DNA follows: TGCAGTGCGACCGGACAGGGGTACCAAGAGACCCAGTACTTC.

Many counts were recorded for this clonotype. The chain has TRBV15 and TRBJ2-5, with D tentatively TRBD1 or TRBD2 (5 bases each). This CDR3 has 19 residues. Looked up from germline, CDR1 is LNHNV and CDR2 is YYDKDF (reference sequence). The ends were cut back, 3 bases at V and 5 bases at J, with 28 bases in the middle. CDR3 bases: TGTGCCACCAGCAGCCGATGGACTCGGGGACGTCTAAGGAGGGAGACCCAGTACTTC. As protein: CATSSRWTRGRLRRETQYF.

This clonotype was seen repeatedly, ten times or more. J is TRBJ2-5 and V is TRBV27; D unresolved. This CDR3 is 13 amino acids long. V lost 4 bases and J 4 bases, leaving 10 bases between the germline ends. In germline, CDR1 is MNHEY, CDR2 SMNVEV (reference sequence). CDR3 protein: CASSSKPTETQYF. The CDR3 nucleotides are TGTGCCAGCAGTTCTAAGCCGACAGAGACCCAGTACTTC.

There are a few counts of this clonotype. The chain employs TRBV24-1 and TRBJ2-5; D is unresolved. Between the trimmed V and J ends, which lost 3 bases and 1 base, there was a span of 23 bases. The length of the CDR3 is 19 residues. The germline V gene has CDR1 KGHDR and CDR2 SFDVKD. CDR3 region: CATSDGRFRASRSQETQYF. The CDR3 region has the DNA TGTGCCACCAGTGATGGAAGATTTCGGGCAAGCAGGTCCCAAGAGACCCAGTACTTC.

This clonotype turned up a few times. The chain is built from TRBV18 and TRBJ1-2; D possibly corresponds to TRBD1 (6 bases). V was trimmed by 6 bases and J by 4 bases, leaving 18 bases between them. The CDR3 is 15 amino acids. In germline, CDR1 is KGHSH, CDR2 LQKENI. The CDR3 DNA follows: TGTGCCAGCTCCACGGGACAAAGCGGGACCTATGGCTACACCTTC. It specifies CASSTGQSGTYGYTF.

This clonotype was seen repeatedly, ten times or more. The J gene is TRBJ2-3, the V gene TRBV10-3, with 8 bases fitting TRBD2. V trimming: 0 bases; J trimming: 6 bases; junction bases outside the gene matches: 8. This CDR3 comprises 16 residues. The germline gives CDR1 ENHRY, CDR2 SYGVKD. Here the CDR3 DNA reads TGTGCCATCAGTGAGTCCGGCGGGAGGCTCTGGGATACGCAGTATTTT. Amino acid sequence: CAISESGGRLWDTQYF.

This clonotype has more than one count but fewer than ten. The rearrangement joins TRBV7-9 to TRBJ1-1; TRBD1 is a possible D gene (5 bases). The V end lost 1 base, the J end lost 5 bases, and 17 bases lay between the germline ends. Per the germline V gene, CDR1 is SEHNR and CDR2 is FQNEAQ (reference sequence). This CDR3 is built from 16 residues. The CDR3 loop is CASSLGTGATGTEAFF. In DNA form, the CDR3 reads TGTGCCAGCAGCTTAGGTACCGGGGCAACGGGAACTGAAGCTTTCTTT.

This clonotype was found many times. The rearrangement joins TRBV20-1 to TRBJ2-1; no clear D gene. With 3 bases removed from V and 9 bases from J, the gap between germline ends came to 6 bases. The CDR3 is 10 residues long. From germline, CDR1 is DFQATT and CDR2 SNEGSKA (reference sequence). For the CDR3, the DNA is TGCAGTGCTAGGGGTGTTGAGCAGTTCTTC. Protein: CSARGVEQFF.

This clonotype has a count of ten or more. The J gene is TRBJ1-3, the V gene TRBV20-1; 7 bases are a match to TRBD1. The CDR3 covers 15 residues. The J segment lost 4 bases and the V segment lost 0 bases, leaving 6 bases of the junction unmatched. Germline CDR1 is DFQATT and CDR2 is SNEGSKA (reference sequence). In DNA, the CDR3 is TGCAGTGCTAGAGATGGAGGGGGCGACGGAAACACCATATATTTT. This codes for CSARDGGGDGNTIYF.

This clonotype was counted ten times or more. This sequence joins TRBV20-1 and TRBJ1-5, with 7 positions matching TRBD1. The CDR3 totals 16 residues. The ends lost 0 bases at V and 5 bases at J; junction bases unmatched: 10. Germline lookup yields CDR1 DFQATT and CDR2 SNEGSKA (reference sequence). The CDR3 loop is CSARDYLGTADQPQHF. The CDR3 DNA reads as TGCAGTGCTAGAGATTACCTCGGGACAGCCGATCAGCCCCAGCATTTT.

Only a few counts were recorded for this clonotype. V and J are TRBV6-4 and TRBJ2-1; tentative D call: TRBD2 (5 bases). This CDR3 comprises 15 residues. The germline V and J ends were trimmed by 0 bases and 4 bases, with 10 bases remaining between them. Germline V gene data show CDR1 as MRHNA and CDR2 as SNTAGT. CDR3 in amino acids: CASSDSSGPYNEQFF. The CDR3 DNA reads TGTGCCAGCAGTGACTCGAGCGGTCCGTACAATGAGCAGTTCTTC.

This clonotype was seen ten or more times. The chain couples TRBV24-1 to TRBJ2-1; TRBD1 or TRBD2 may be the D gene (5 bases each). V was clipped by 3 bases and J by 0 bases, with 14 bases between them. The germline gives CDR1 KGHDR, CDR2 SFDVKD. CDR3 length: 17 amino acids. The CDR3 DNA sequence: TGTGCCACCAGTGATCCCGGGACCGAGAGCTCCTACAATGAGCAGTTCTTC. Protein: CATSDPGTESSYNEQFF.

This clonotype was seen repeatedly, ten times or more. The V call is TRBV2, the J call TRBJ1-1, with unresolved D. The CDR3 contains 13 residues. V shed 6 bases and J shed 3 bases, with 11 bases lying between them. From germline, CDR1 is SNHLY and CDR2 FYNNEI. CDR3 sequence reads: CASSPGGDTEAFF. CDR3 nucleotides: TGTGCCAGCAGCCCAGGAGGCGACACTGAAGCTTTCTTT. Full variable domain (remainder filled in from reference TRBV2 and TRBJ1-1): EPEVTQTPSHQVTQMGQEVILRCVPISNHLYFYWYRQILGQKVEFLVSFYNNEISEKSEIFDDQFSVERPDGSNFTLKIRSTKLEDSAMYFCASSPGGDTEAFFGQGTRLTVV.

This clonotype was observed a handful of times. This chain links TRBV20-1 with TRBJ1-3, with 7 bases lining up with TRBD1. The junction had 5 bases not matched to a gene; V was cut back by 6 bases and J by 0 bases. The CDR3 sequence is 14 residues long. The germline V gene encodes CDR1 DFQATT and CDR2 SNEGSKA (reference sequence). The CDR3 nucleotides read TGCAGTGCCGATAGGGACAGCTCTGGAAACACCATATATTTT. Translating it yields CSADRDSSGNTIYF.

This clonotype was recorded a few times. This rearrangement joins TRBV5-4 to TRBJ1-2; no clear D gene. Germline CDR1 SGHNT, CDR2 YYREEE (reference sequence). The V gene lost 0 bases and the J gene lost 5 bases, with 11 bases spanning the gap. CDR3 length: 14 residues. CDR3 DNA: TGTGCCAGCAGCTTGGACAACCCTCTTTATGGCTACACCTTC. This translates into CASSLDNPLYGYTF.

Concerning this clonotype itself: A clone one base away is much larger, so this may be a read error. The CDR3 carries no conserved terminal phenylalanine or tryptophan, so it likely arises from a read error. V and J are TRBV2 and TRBJ2-7, with TRBD1 matching over 7 bases. The V segment lost 7 bases and the J segment 2 bases; nucleotides outside the gene matches: 11. From germline, CDR1 is SNHLY and CDR2 FYNNEI. This CDR3 contains 15 residues. Written as DNA, the CDR3 is TGTGCCAGCAAGAAGTCCCGGGACAGCGCCTACGAGCAGTACTCC. This sequence encodes CASKKSRDSAYEQYS.

This clonotype was observed at least ten times. The J gene is TRBJ2-3, the V gene TRBV2; D is uncertain. The V and J ends lost 8 bases and 1 base respectively, with 7 bases between them. Germline V gives CDR1 SNHLY, CDR2 FYNNEI. The CDR3 runs 12 residues. CDR3 sequence reads: CASDDRTDTQYF. CDR3 sequence (DNA): TGTGCCAGCGACGACCGCACAGATACGCAGTATTTT.

This clonotype has ten or more counts. The chain is built from TRBV7-9 and TRBJ2-3, with TRBD2 identical over 10 bases. The CDR3 spans 17 residues. In germline, CDR1 is SEHNR, CDR2 FQNEAQ (reference sequence). V lost 5 bases to trimming and J lost 1 base; unmatched junction nucleotides: 9. The CDR3 DNA follows: TGTGCCAGCAGCCTGGGGGTGCTAGCGGGAGGCACAGATACGCAGTATTTT. This translates into CASSLGVLAGGTDTQYF.